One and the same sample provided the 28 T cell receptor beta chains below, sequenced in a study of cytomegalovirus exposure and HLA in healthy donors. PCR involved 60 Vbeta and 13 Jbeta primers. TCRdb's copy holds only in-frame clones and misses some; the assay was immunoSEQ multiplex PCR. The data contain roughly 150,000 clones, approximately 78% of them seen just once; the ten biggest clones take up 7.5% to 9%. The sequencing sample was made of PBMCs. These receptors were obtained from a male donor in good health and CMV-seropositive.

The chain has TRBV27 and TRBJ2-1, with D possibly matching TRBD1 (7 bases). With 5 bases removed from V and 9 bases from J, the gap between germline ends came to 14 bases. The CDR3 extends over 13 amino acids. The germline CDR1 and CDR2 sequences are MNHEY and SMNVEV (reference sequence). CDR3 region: CASSHRQGGEQFF. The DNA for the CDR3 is TGTGCCAGCAGTCATAGACAGGGAGGTGAGCAGTTCTTC.

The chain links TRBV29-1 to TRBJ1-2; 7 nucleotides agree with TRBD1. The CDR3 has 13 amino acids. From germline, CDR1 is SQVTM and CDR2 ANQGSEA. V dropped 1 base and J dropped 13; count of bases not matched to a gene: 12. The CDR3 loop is CSVEVPLRTGLTF. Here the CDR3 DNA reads TGCAGCGTTGAAGTTCCCCTAAGGACAGGTCTCACCTTC.

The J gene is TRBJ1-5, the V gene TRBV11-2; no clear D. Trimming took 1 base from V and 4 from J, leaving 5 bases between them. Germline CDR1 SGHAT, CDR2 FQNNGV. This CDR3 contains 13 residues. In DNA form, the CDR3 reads TGTGCCAGCAGCTTAGGCCAGAATCAGCCCCAGCATTTT. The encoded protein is CASSLGQNQPQHF. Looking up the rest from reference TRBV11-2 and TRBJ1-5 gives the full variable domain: EAGVAQSPRYKIIEKRQSVAFWCNPISGHATLYWYQQILGQGPKLLIQFQNNGVVDDSQLPKDRFSAERLKGVDSTLKIQPAKLEDSAVYLCASSLGQNQPQHFGDGTRLSIL.

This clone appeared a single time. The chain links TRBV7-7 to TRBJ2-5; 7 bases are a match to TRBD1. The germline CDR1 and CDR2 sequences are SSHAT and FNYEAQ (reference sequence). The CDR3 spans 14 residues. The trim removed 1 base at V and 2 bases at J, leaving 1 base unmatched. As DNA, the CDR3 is TGTGCCAGCAGCTTAGGGACAGGACAAGAGACCCAGTACTTC. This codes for CASSLGTGQETQYF.

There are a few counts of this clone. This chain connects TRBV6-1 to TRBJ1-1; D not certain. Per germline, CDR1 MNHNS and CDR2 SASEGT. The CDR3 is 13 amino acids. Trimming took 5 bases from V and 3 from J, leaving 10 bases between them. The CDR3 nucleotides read TGTGCCAGCAGTTTAGCCGGCTACACTGAAGCTTTCTTT. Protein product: CASSLAGYTEAFF.

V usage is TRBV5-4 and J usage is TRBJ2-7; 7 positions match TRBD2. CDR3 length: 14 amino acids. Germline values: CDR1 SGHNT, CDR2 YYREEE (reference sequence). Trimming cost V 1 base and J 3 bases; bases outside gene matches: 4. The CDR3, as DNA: TGTGCCAGCAGCTTGACCGGGAGGAACTACGAGCAGTACTTC. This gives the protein CASSLTGRNYEQYF.

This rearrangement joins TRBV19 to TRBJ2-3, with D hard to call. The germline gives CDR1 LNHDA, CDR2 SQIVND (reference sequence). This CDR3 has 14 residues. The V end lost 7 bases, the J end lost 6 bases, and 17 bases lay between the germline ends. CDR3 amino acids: CASTTRRALDTQYF. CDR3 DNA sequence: TGTGCCAGTACCACGAGGCGAGCTCTCGATACGCAGTATTTT. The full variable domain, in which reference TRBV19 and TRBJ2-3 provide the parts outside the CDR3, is DGGITQSPKYLFRKEGQNVTLSCEQNLNHDAMYWYRQDPGQGLRLIYYSQIVNDFQKGDIAEGYSVSREKKESFPLTVTSAQKNPTAFYLCASTTRRALDTQYFGPGTRLTVL.

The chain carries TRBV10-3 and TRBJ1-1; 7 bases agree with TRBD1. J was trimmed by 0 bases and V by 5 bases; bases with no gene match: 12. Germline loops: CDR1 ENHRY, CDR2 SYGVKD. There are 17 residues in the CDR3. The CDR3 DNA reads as TGTGCCATCAGTTTTCTTGACAGGGCTTCGATGAACACTGAAGCTTTCTTT. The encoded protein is CAISFLDRASMNTEAFF.

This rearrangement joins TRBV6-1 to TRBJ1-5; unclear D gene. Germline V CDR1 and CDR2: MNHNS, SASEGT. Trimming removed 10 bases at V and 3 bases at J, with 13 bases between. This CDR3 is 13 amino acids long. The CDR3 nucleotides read TGTGCCACCAGCAGGACTAACAATCAGCCCCAGCATTTT. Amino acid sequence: CATSRTNNQPQHF.

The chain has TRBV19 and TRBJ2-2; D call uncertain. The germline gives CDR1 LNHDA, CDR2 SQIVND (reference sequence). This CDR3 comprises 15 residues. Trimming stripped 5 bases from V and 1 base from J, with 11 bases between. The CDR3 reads CASSSSRWNTGELFF. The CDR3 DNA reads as TGTGCCAGTAGTTCGAGCCGATGGAACACCGGGGAGCTGTTTTTT.

The CDR3 protein is CASSLGQENTEAFF. In DNA form, the CDR3 reads TGTGCCAGCAGCTTAGGACAGGAGAACACTGAAGCTTTCTTT. This chain joins TRBV11-3 and TRBJ1-1; maybe TRBD1 (6 bases). Trimming left V 1 base short and J 1 base short, with 7 bases between. The CDR3 contains 14 residues. Germline CDR1 and CDR2: SGHNT and YENEEA.

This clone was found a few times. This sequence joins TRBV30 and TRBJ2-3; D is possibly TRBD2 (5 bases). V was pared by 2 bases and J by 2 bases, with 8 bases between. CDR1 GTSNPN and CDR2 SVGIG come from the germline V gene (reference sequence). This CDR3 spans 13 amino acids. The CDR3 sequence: CAWSPGNTDTQYF. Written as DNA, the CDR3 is TGTGCCTGGAGTCCGGGGAACACAGATACGCAGTATTTT. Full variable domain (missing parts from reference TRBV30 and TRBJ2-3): SQTIHQWPATLVQPVGSPLSLECTVEGTSNPNLYWYRQAAGRGLQLLFYSVGIGQISSEVPQNLSASRPQDRQFILSSKKLLLSDSGFYLCAWSPGNTDTQYFGPGTRLTVL.

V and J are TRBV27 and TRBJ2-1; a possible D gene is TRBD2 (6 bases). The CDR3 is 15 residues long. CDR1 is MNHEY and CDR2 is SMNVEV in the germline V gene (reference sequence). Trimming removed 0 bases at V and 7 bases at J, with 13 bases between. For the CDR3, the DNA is TGTGCCAGCAGTTTATCGACGGGGGTGGGAAATGAGCAGTTCTTC. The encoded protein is CASSLSTGVGNEQFF.

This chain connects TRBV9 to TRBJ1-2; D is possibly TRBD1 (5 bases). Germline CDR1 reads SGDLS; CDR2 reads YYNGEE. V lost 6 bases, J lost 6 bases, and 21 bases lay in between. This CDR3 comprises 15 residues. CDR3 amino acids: CASTPTQGRRDGYTF. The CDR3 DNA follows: TGTGCCAGCACCCCGACCCAGGGTAGGAGAGATGGCTACACCTTC. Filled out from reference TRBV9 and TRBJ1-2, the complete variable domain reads DSGVTQTPKHLITATGQRVTLRCSPRSGDLSVYWYQQSLDQGLQFLIQYYNGEERAKGNILERFSAQQFPDLHSELNLSSLELGDSALYFCASTPTQGRRDGYTFGSGTRLTVV.

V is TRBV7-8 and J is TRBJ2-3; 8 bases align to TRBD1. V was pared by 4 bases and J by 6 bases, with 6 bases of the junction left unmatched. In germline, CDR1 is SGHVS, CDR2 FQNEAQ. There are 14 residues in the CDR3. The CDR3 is CASSYRNRGDTQYF. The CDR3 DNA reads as TGTGCCAGCAGCTACAGAAACAGGGGGGATACGCAGTATTTT. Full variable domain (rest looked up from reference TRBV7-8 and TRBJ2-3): GAGVSQSPRYKVAKRGQDVALRCDPISGHVSLFWYQQALGQGPEFLTYFQNEAQLDKSGLPSDRFFAERPEGSVSTLKIQRTQQEDSAVYLCASSYRNRGDTQYFGPGTRLTVL.

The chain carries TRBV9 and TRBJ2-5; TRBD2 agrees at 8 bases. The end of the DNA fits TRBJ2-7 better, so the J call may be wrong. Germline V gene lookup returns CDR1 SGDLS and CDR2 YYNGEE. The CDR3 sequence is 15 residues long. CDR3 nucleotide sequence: TGTGCCAGCAGCCCACAAGCGGGAGCGTTCCACGAGCAGTACTTC. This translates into CASSPQAGAFHEQYF.

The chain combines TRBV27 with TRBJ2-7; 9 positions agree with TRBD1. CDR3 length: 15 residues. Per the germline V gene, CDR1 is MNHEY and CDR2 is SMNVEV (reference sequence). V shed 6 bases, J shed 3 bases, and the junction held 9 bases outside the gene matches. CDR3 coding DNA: TGTGCCAGCAGCCCCGACAGGGGGTTCCTCTACGAGCAGTACTTC. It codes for CASSPDRGFLYEQYF.

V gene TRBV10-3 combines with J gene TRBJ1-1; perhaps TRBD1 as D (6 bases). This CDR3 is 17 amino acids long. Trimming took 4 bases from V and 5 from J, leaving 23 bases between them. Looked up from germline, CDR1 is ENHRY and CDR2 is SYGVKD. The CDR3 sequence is CAISVGGGEGQGTEAFF. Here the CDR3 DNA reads TGTGCCATCAGTGTTGGGGGCGGGGAGGGCCAAGGGACTGAAGCTTTCTTT.

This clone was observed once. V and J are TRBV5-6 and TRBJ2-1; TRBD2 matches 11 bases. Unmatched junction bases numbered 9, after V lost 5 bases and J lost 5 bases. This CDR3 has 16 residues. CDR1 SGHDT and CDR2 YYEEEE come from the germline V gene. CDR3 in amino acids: CASSYLSGREDNEQFF. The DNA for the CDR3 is TGTGCCAGCAGTTACCTTAGCGGGAGGGAGGACAATGAGCAGTTCTTC.

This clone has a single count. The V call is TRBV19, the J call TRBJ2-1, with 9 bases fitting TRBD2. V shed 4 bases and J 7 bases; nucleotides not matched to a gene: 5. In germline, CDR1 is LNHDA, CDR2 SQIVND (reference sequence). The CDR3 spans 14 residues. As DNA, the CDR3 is TGTGCCAGTAGTACAGCGGGAGGTGTAAATGAGCAGTTCTTC. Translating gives CASSTAGGVNEQFF.

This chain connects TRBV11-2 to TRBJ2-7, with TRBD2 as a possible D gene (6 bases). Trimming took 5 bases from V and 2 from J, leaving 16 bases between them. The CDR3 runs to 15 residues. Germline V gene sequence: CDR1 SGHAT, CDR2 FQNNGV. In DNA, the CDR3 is TGTGCCAGCAGCCCCGCTTTATGGGGGGCCTACGAGCAGTACTTC. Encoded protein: CASSPALWGAYEQYF.

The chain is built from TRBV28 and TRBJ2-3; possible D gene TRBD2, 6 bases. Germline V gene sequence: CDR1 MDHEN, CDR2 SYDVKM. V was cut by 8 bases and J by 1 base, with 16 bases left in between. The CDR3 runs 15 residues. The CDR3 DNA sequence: TGTGCCAGCTCCTGGGGGGAAAAAGGCACAGATACGCAGTATTTT. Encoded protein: CASSWGEKGTDTQYF.

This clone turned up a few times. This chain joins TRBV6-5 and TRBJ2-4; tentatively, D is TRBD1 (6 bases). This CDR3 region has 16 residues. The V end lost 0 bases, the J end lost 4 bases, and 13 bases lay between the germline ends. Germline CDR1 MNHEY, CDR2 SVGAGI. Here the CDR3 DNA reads TGTGCCAGCAGTTACTCTGAGCCAGGGGAAAAAAACATTCAGTACTTC. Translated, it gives CASSYSEPGEKNIQYF.

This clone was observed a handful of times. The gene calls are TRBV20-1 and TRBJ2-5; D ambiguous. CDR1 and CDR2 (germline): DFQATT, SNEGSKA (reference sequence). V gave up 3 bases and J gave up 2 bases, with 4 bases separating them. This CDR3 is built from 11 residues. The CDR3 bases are TGCAGTGCTAGTACTCAAGAGACCCAGTACTTC. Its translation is CSASTQETQYF.

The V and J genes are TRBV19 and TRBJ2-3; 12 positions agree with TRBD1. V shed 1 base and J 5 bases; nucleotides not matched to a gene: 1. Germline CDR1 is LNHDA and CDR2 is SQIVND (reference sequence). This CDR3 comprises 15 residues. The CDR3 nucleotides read TGTGCCAGTAGTATAGGGGACAGGGGGCAAGATACGCAGTATTTT. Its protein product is CASSIGDRGQDTQYF.

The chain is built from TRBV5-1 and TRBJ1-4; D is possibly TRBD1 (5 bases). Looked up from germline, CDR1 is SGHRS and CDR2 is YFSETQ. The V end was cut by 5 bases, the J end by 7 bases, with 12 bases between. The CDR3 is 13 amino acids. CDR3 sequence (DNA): TGCGCCAGCAGTGGGGGAGGGGTTGAAAAACTGTTTTTT. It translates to CASSGGGVEKLFF.

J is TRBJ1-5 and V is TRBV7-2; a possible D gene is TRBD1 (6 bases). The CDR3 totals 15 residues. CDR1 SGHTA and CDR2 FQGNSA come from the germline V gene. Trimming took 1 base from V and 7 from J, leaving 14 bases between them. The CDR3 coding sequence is TGTGCCAGCAGCTTAGGTGACAGGTCGGGGCAGCCCCAGCATTTT. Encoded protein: CASSLGDRSGQPQHF.

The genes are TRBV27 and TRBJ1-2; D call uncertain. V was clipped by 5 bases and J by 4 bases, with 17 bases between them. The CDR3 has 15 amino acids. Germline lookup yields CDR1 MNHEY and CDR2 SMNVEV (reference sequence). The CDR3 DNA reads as TGTGCCAGCAGTAGGAGGACGGGCGTTGGCTATGGCTACACCTTC. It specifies CASSRRTGVGYGYTF.